These 3 T cell receptor beta chains came from one sample sequenced in a study of CD8 T cells in ankylosing spondylitis. Findings and limits, study-wide: The study identified a TCR beta motif of roughly eight highly homologous variants that appeared characteristic of ankylosing spondylitis blood.

In TCRdb, the 5' RACE reads were re-called with MiXCR into one record per CDR3 protein. The table shows a few hundred thousand distinct CDR3 sequences, with around 20% occurring only once. No antigens are known for them. The material sequenced was blood, either unsorted or a sorted T cell fraction (not recorded which). The receptor source for this set is a male donor with ankylosing spondylitis.

V gene TRBV5-1 combines with J gene TRBJ2-1; the D gene is possibly TRBD2 (6 bases). V lost 7 bases to trimming and J lost 4 bases, with 21 bases between them. Germline V gene lookup returns CDR1 SGHRS and CDR2 YFSETQ. The CDR3 sequence is 16 residues long. CDR3 residues: CASGQAGSNMYNEQFF. CDR3 DNA sequence: TGCGCCAGCGGCCAGGCCGGGAGTAATATGTACAATGAGCAGTTCTTC. Using reference TRBV5-1 and TRBJ2-1 for the parts outside the CDR3, the full variable domain is KAGVTQTPRYLIKTRGQQVTLSCSPISGHRSVSWYQQTPGQGLQFLFEYFSETQRNKGNFPGRFSGRQFSNSRSEMNVSTLELGDSALYLCASGQAGSNMYNEQFFGPGTRLTVL.

This clonotype has a handful of counts. The gene calls are TRBV7-3 and TRBJ2-1; no clear D gene. Germline CDR1 and CDR2: SGHTA and FQGTGA. Between the trimmed V and J ends, which lost 4 bases and 3 bases, there was a span of 10 bases. The CDR3 sequence is 14 residues long. The CDR3 sequence is CASSSDGIYNEQFF. The CDR3 nucleotides are TGTGCCAGCAGCTCGGACGGCATCTACAATGAGCAGTTCTTC.

This clonotype was counted ten times or more. This rearrangement joins TRBV29-1 to TRBJ2-7; 7 nucleotides agree with TRBD1. The ends lost 5 bases at V and 2 bases at J; junction bases unmatched: 3. Germline CDR1 is SQVTM and CDR2 is ANQGSEA. This CDR3 contains 12 residues. CDR3 region: CSVWDSPYEQYF. Here the CDR3 DNA reads TGCAGCGTTTGGGACAGCCCCTACGAGCAGTACTTC.